This TCR beta chain was captured by sequencing in a study of monozygotic twins with inflammatory bowel disease. A word on this clonotype: Its matching antigen is unknown.

TCRdb re-called the 5' RACE reads; one entry per CDR3 protein, DNA not given. This sample's table has 110,000 to 150,000 distinct CDR3 sequences. Whole-study results and caveats: Compared with healthy co-twins, IBD patients showed reduced TCRbeta repertoire diversity by inverse Simpson.

The CDR3 is made up of 14 amino acids. Germline lookup yields CDR1 DFQATT and CDR2 SNEGSKA (reference sequence). The origin of this receptor is a human donor with ulcerative colitis or Crohn's disease, or a healthy co-twin of an affected twin (not recorded which). The chain uses TRBV20-1 and TRBJ1-6; the D gene TCRdb calls, TRBD1, cannot be checked with no DNA. Material for sequencing was blood. CDR3 sequence: CSARDAYTGAPLHF.